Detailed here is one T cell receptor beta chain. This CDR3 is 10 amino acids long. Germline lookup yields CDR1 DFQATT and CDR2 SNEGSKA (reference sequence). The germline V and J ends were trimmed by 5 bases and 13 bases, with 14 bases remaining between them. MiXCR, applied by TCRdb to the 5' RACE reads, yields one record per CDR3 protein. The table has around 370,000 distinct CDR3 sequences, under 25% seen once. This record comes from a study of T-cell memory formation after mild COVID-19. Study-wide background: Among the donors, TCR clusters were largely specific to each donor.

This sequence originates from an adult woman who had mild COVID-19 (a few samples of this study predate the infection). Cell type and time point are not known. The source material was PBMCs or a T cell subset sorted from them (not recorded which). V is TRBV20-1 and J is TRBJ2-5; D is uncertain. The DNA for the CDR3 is TGCAGTGCTGGGCGACTGGAGAGGTACTTC. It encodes CSAGRLERYF.